One sample yielded the 14 T cell receptor beta chains listed below, sequenced in a study of T cells expressing NK-cell markers. TCRdb re-called the 5' RACE reads and shows each CDR3 protein once, DNA omitted. The ten top clones account for 0.3% to 0.45%, within a sample of some 300,000 distinct CDR3 sequences. Sequencing was done on a sample of blood T cells: a sorted CD56 or NKG2C T cell subset, CD4+ or CD8+ T cells, or bulk PBMC T cells (not recorded which). All receptors come from a man younger than 35 in good health.

The chain's CDR3 is CSAMTRFGNTIYF. The rearrangement joins TRBV20-1 to TRBJ1-3. The germline gives CDR1 DFQATT, CDR2 SNEGSKA (reference sequence). The CDR3 length is 13 residues.

The V and J genes are TRBV7-3 and TRBJ2-3. The CDR3 is 14 residues long. Germline values: CDR1 SGHTA, CDR2 FQGTGA. The CDR3 here is CASSLMQSSDTQYF.

The chain employs TRBV5-3 and TRBJ1-6; TCRdb's D call, TRBD1, is unchecked because there is no DNA. TRBV5-3 is given ORF status, its function remaining uncertain. This CDR3 comprises 16 residues. CDR3 sequence: CARSPTDRAISSPLHF.

The chain employs TRBV7-2 and TRBJ2-1. The CDR3 sequence is 13 residues long. Per germline, CDR1 SGHTA and CDR2 FQGNSA. CDR3 region: CASSLVARGEQFF.

V and J are TRBV20-1 and TRBJ1-5. This CDR3 is 14 amino acids long. Germline V CDR1 and CDR2: DFQATT, SNEGSKA (reference sequence). CDR3 in amino acids: CSAESGWSNQPQHF.

The J gene is TRBJ2-5, the V gene TRBV7-2; TCRdb's D call of TRBD1 is untestable without DNA. This CDR3 contains 15 residues. Germline CDR1 reads SGHTA; CDR2 reads FQGNSA. CDR3 amino acids: CASSLGQGSQETQYF.

The rearrangement uses TRBV4-2 and TRBJ2-1; TCRdb calls TRBD2, which cannot be checked without DNA. From germline, CDR1 is LGHNA and CDR2 YNFKEQ. The CDR3 has 18 amino acids. CDR3 residues: CASSQGQGLGLANNEQFF.

J is TRBJ2-2 and V is TRBV28; without DNA, the TCRdb call of TRBD2 cannot be checked. Germline loops: CDR1 MDHEN, CDR2 SYDVKM. This CDR3 comprises 16 residues. CDR3 protein: CASRLGGLYLPGDLFF. Combining the CDR3 with reference TRBV28 and TRBJ2-2 gives the whole variable domain DVKVTQSSRYLVKRTGEKVFLECVQDMDHENMFWYRQDPGLGLRLIYFSYDVKMKEKGDIPEGYSVSREKKERFSLILESASTNQTSMYLCASRLGGLYLPGDLFFGEGSRLTVL.

The chain couples TRBV20-1 to TRBJ2-3; checking the TCRdb D call of TRBD2 is not possible without DNA. CDR1 is DFQATT and CDR2 is SNEGSKA in the germline V gene (reference sequence). The CDR3 contains 15 residues. This CDR3 is CSARVASLSTDTQYF.

The chain links TRBV6-2 or TRBV6-3 to TRBJ2-7; the D call from TCRdb, TRBD1, cannot be confirmed without DNA. The germline V gene encodes CDR1 MNHEY and CDR2 SVGEGT. The CDR3 loop spans 13 amino acids. This CDR3 reads CASGTGSSYEQYF.

The rearrangement links TRBV29-1 to TRBJ2-5; the TCRdb call, TRBD2, lacks DNA for checking. Germline V gives CDR1 SQVTM, CDR2 ANQGSEA. The CDR3 is 13 residues long. CDR3 region: CSGSGRLQETQYF. The full variable domain, rest sourced from reference TRBV29-1 and TRBJ2-5, is SAVISQKPSRDICQRGTSLTIQCQVDSQVTMMFWYRQQPGQSLTLIATANQGSEATYESGFVIDKFPISRPNLTFSTLTVSNMSPEDSSIYLCSGSGRLQETQYFGPGTRLLVL.

The chain employs TRBV5-1 and TRBJ1-6; TCRdb designates TRBD1, a call that cannot be tested without DNA. The CDR3 length is 16 residues. Germline V CDR1 and CDR2: SGHRS, YFSETQ. The CDR3 sequence is CASSLGQGQNNSPLHF.

The V call is TRBV12-3 or TRBV12-4, the J call TRBJ2-5. The CDR3 covers 11 residues. The CDR3 is CASSLKETQYF.

The genes are TRBV4-3 and TRBJ2-3; TCRdb's assignment of TRBD2 cannot be checked, as there is no DNA. This CDR3 has 15 amino acids. From germline, CDR1 is LGHNA and CDR2 YSLEER. The CDR3 loop reads CASSQVAGGADTQYF.